Following are 28 T cell receptor beta chains from one sample sequenced in a study of T-cell reconstitution after alpha-beta-depleted transplantation in children. Unique molecular identifiers were incorporated into the prepared TCRbeta library. TCRdb re-analysed the PCR reads in MiXCR, keeping a single row per CDR3 protein. This table holds 210,000 or so distinct CDR3 sequences, about 9.2% found once. The sequencing here drew on PBMCs from the stem cell graft donor, taken from the stem cell graft. These receptor sequences come from a human donor who donated a stem cell graft to a child with acute lymphoblastic leukemia.

This clonotype was observed many times. The V and J genes are TRBV7-8 and TRBJ2-5, with 12 positions matching TRBD2. Germline V lookup: CDR1 SGHVS, CDR2 FQNEAQ. This CDR3 has 17 amino acids. The V segment lost 1 base and the J segment 2 bases; nucleotides outside the gene matches: 5. This CDR3 is CASSLGLAGGYQETQYF. DNA for the CDR3: TGTGCCAGCAGCTTAGGGCTAGCGGGGGGGTATCAAGAGACCCAGTACTTC. Full variable domain (missing parts from reference TRBV7-8 and TRBJ2-5): GAGVSQSPRYKVAKRGQDVALRCDPISGHVSLFWYQQALGQGPEFLTYFQNEAQLDKSGLPSDRFFAERPEGSVSTLKIQRTQQEDSAVYLCASSLGLAGGYQETQYFGPGTRLLVL.

The rearrangement links TRBV7-6 to TRBJ2-3; D not resolved. CDR3 size: 14 residues. Trimming stripped 5 bases from V and 0 bases from J, with 9 bases between. Germline CDR1 and CDR2: SGHVS and FNYEAQ. As DNA, the CDR3 is TGTGCCAGCAGCCCGCGAGCTAGCACAGATACGCAGTATTTT. Amino acid sequence: CASSPRASTDTQYF.

The chain is built from TRBV20-1 and TRBJ1-2, with D unclear. The ends were cut back, 1 base at V and 0 bases at J, with 9 bases in the middle. The CDR3 extends over 14 amino acids. CDR1 DFQATT and CDR2 SNEGSKA come from the germline V gene (reference sequence). CDR3 residues: CSARGRTTNYGYTF. The CDR3 coding sequence is TGCAGTGCTAGAGGGAGGACTACTAACTATGGCTACACCTTC.

This clonotype was recorded at least ten times. The chain has TRBV4-3 and TRBJ2-6; 8 nucleotides line up with TRBD1. Per germline, CDR1 LGHNA and CDR2 YSLEER. V lost 2 bases to trimming and J lost 0 bases; unmatched junction nucleotides: 6. The CDR3 consists of 18 residues. CDR3 DNA sequence: TGCGCCAGCAGCCAATGGACAGGGTTGGGCTCTGGGGCCAACGTCCTGACTTTC. As protein: CASSQWTGLGSGANVLTF.

J is TRBJ2-2 and V is TRBV7-8; D is undetermined. The V end was cut by 5 bases, the J end by 4 bases, with 8 bases between. The V gene's germline CDR1 is SGHVS and CDR2 FQNEAQ. The CDR3 spans 13 residues. DNA for the CDR3: TGTGCCAGCAGCCCCCAGTTCACCGGGGAGCTGTTTTTT. Its protein product is CASSPQFTGELFF.

The V gene is TRBV27, the J gene TRBJ1-4; tentative D call: TRBD1 (5 bases). Germline CDR1 reads MNHEY; CDR2 reads SMNVEV (reference sequence). There are 15 residues in the CDR3. With 5 bases removed from V and 5 bases from J, the gap between germline ends came to 15 bases. The CDR3 bases are TGTGCCAGCAGTAGCTTCAGGGCGGAGAATGAAAAACTGTTTTTT. Amino acids: CASSSFRAENEKLFF.

The sample holds a few counts of this clonotype. V is TRBV3-1 and J is TRBJ2-4, with 7 bases lining up with TRBD2. Germline CDR1 is LGHDT and CDR2 is YNNKEL (reference sequence). V shed 2 bases, J shed 9 bases, and the junction held 10 bases outside the gene matches. The CDR3 loop spans 15 amino acids. CDR3 residues: CASSQPGGGKGIQYF. The DNA of the CDR3 is TGTGCCAGCAGCCAACCTGGGGGGGGTAAGGGCATTCAGTACTTC.

V is TRBV12-3 or TRBV12-4 and J is TRBJ2-1, with 9 bases matching TRBD2. V dropped 8 bases and J dropped 5; count of bases not matched to a gene: 10. The CDR3 spans 15 residues. CDR3 sequence reads: CASGRLADLHNEQFF. Here the CDR3 DNA reads TGTGCCAGCGGGAGACTAGCGGACCTTCACAATGAGCAGTTCTTC.

This clonotype has a count of ten or more. The CDR3 ends on some other residue instead of the conserved phenylalanine or tryptophan, so this is likely a read error. No DNA is shown, since the ends of the CDR3 on it are uncertain; the CDR3 is the one TCRdb lists. The rearrangement uses TRBV20-1 and TRBJ2-7; the table assigns TRBD1, which was not confirmed against the DNA. The CDR3 region is 11 residues in length, termini included. Germline V gene lookup returns CDR1 DFQATT and CDR2 SNEGSKA (reference sequence). CDR3 protein: CSARVGDRVCL.

The J gene is TRBJ2-1, the V gene TRBV29-1; 9 positions agree with TRBD2. Germline assignment: CDR1 SQVTM and CDR2 ANQGSEA. The CDR3 extends over 14 amino acids. The junction had 8 bases not matched to a gene; V was cut back by 6 bases and J by 5 bases. This chain's CDR3 is CSVGSGGTNNEQFF. In nucleotides, the CDR3 is TGCAGCGTAGGAAGCGGGGGGACGAACAATGAGCAGTTCTTC.

Concerning this clonotype itself: A read error may account for a junction end that differs from germline. The chain has TRBV5-1 and TRBJ1-1; the D is unclear. The length of the CDR3 is 14 residues. The germline V gene encodes CDR1 SGHRS and CDR2 YFSETQ. The CDR3 sequence: CASSPRSPNTGAFF. In DNA form, the CDR3 reads TGCGCCAGCAGCCCCCGAAGCCCGAACACTGGAGCTTTCTTT.

As concerns this clonotype: The CDR3 carries no conserved terminal phenylalanine or tryptophan, so it likely arises from a read error. The chain couples TRBV3-1 to TRBJ1-6; TRBD1 is a possible D gene (5 bases). The CDR3 contains 17 residues. Trimming removed 0 bases from V and 10 bases from J, with 19 bases in between. CDR1 and CDR2 (germline): LGHDT, YNNKEL (reference sequence). CDR3 residues: CASSQDRRDLSRSPLHS. CDR3 sequence (DNA): TGTGCCAGCAGCCAAGATCGCAGGGATCTTTCTAGGTCACCCCTCCACTCT.

Ten or more counts support this clonotype. The gene calls are TRBV19 and TRBJ1-1; D call uncertain. Germline V CDR1 and CDR2: LNHDA, SQIVND (reference sequence). CDR3 size: 14 residues. Trimming took off 2 bases at V and 0 bases at J, with 7 bases between the two ends. CDR3 region: CASSIFAMNTEAFF. In DNA form, the CDR3 reads TGTGCCAGTAGTATATTTGCCATGAACACTGAAGCTTTCTTT. The whole variable domain, filled in from reference TRBV19 and TRBJ1-1, reads DGGITQSPKYLFRKEGQNVTLSCEQNLNHDAMYWYRQDPGQGLRLIYYSQIVNDFQKGDIAEGYSVSREKKESFPLTVTSAQKNPTAFYLCASSIFAMNTEAFFGQGTRLTVV.

This rearrangement joins TRBV27 to TRBJ1-2; 9 bases fit TRBD1. The CDR3 has 15 residues. V shed 3 bases and J 2 bases; nucleotides not matched to a gene: 4. Per germline, CDR1 MNHEY and CDR2 SMNVEV (reference sequence). In DNA form, the CDR3 reads TGTGCCAGCAGTTTTGGGACAGGGTCAAACTATGGCTACACCTTC. The encoded protein is CASSFGTGSNYGYTF.

This clonotype was observed many times. V is TRBV27 and J is TRBJ2-2, with D hard to call. V was cut by 2 bases and J by 8 bases, with 6 bases left in between. Germline loops: CDR1 MNHEY, CDR2 SMNVEV (reference sequence). The CDR3 runs to 12 residues. The CDR3 sequence is CASSLNAGELFF. The CDR3 DNA sequence: TGTGCCAGCAGTTTAAATGCAGGGGAGCTGTTTTTT.

This clonotype occurred many times. The chain recombines TRBV7-9 with TRBJ2-3; D uncertain. CDR1 and CDR2 (germline): SEHNR, FQNEAQ (reference sequence). V was cut by 5 bases and J by 2 bases, with 5 bases left in between. The CDR3 is made up of 12 amino acids. In DNA, the CDR3 is TGTGCCAGCAGCACAACCACAGATACGCAGTATTTT. Protein sequence: CASSTTTDTQYF.

The sample holds many counts of this clonotype. This CDR3 is CASRPWDFTDTQYF. DNA of the CDR3: TGTGCCAGCAGGCCTTGGGACTTCACAGATACGCAGTATTTT. V usage is TRBV9 and J usage is TRBJ2-3; perhaps TRBD2 as D (6 bases). CDR3 length: 14 residues. CDR1 SGDLS and CDR2 YYNGEE come from the germline V gene. Trimming left V 5 bases short and J 2 bases short, with 12 bases between.

This clonotype was seen a handful of times. The chain joins TRBV18 to TRBJ1-5; D might be TRBD1 (6 bases). Germline CDR1 and CDR2: KGHSH and LQKENI. V was trimmed by 2 bases and J by 7 bases, leaving 12 bases between them. The CDR3 is 14 residues long. The CDR3 DNA follows: TGTGCCAGCTCACCAGGGACATCCCCCCAGCCCCAGCATTTT. Translation: CASSPGTSPQPQHF. Together with reference TRBV18 and TRBJ1-5, the CDR3 gives the full variable domain: NAGVMQNPRHLVRRRGQEARLRCSPMKGHSHVYWYRQLPEEGLKFMVYLQKENIIDESGMPKERFSAEFPKEGPSILRIQQVVRGDSAAYFCASSPGTSPQPQHFGDGTRLSIL.

This clonotype came up many times. The chain is built from TRBV29-1 and TRBJ2-5; tentatively, D is TRBD1 (5 bases). V was pared by 5 bases and J by 5 bases, with 18 bases between. Germline V CDR1 and CDR2: SQVTM, ANQGSEA. The CDR3 length is 14 residues. The CDR3 DNA reads TGCAGCGTTTCTCAAGGATGGGGCGGCGAGACCCAGTACTTC. Residues: CSVSQGWGGETQYF.

CDR3 sequence reads: CAISIGLDKVWQYF. The CDR3 nucleotides read TGTGCCATCAGTATTGGACTAGATAAAGTCTGGCAGTACTTC. The rearrangement links TRBV10-3 to TRBJ2-7; 7 nucleotides agree with TRBD2. Trimming cost V 5 bases and J 9 bases; bases outside gene matches: 13. Per the germline V gene, CDR1 is ENHRY and CDR2 is SYGVKD. The CDR3 contains 14 residues.

Ten or more counts support this clonotype. The chain has TRBV12-3 or TRBV12-4 and TRBJ1-6; D call uncertain. Trimming took 1 base from V and 9 from J, leaving 7 bases between them. The CDR3 is 13 residues long. The CDR3 nucleotides are TGTGCCAGCAGTTTAGTCCCCGGTTCACCCCTCCACTTT. Translated: CASSLVPGSPLHF.

This clonotype was detected ten times or more. This chain links TRBV12-3 or TRBV12-4 with TRBJ2-3; 7 positions agree with TRBD2. This CDR3 is built from 16 residues. V lost 5 bases, J lost 4 bases, and 12 bases stayed unmatched. The CDR3 nucleotides read TGTGCCAGCAGTCTTGCTTGGGGGGGAATTTCAGATACGCAGTATTTT. Encoded protein: CASSLAWGGISDTQYF.

This clonotype was seen ten or more times. The V gene is TRBV2, the J gene TRBJ2-1, with D perhaps matching TRBD2 (6 bases). Trimming stripped 8 bases from V and 4 bases from J, with 15 bases between. Per the germline V gene, CDR1 is SNHLY and CDR2 is FYNNEI. This CDR3 spans 14 amino acids. The chain's CDR3 is CASDLALDYNEQFF. The CDR3, as DNA: TGTGCCAGCGATCTAGCGCTGGATTACAATGAGCAGTTCTTC.

The chain links TRBV27 to TRBJ2-3, with D perhaps assigned TRBD1 or TRBD2 (6 bases each). V gave up 3 bases and J gave up 4 bases, with 14 bases separating them. The CDR3 extends over 15 amino acids. The germline V gene encodes CDR1 MNHEY and CDR2 SMNVEV (reference sequence). The CDR3 sequence: CASSLRGERADTQYF. The DNA of the CDR3 is TGTGCCAGCAGTTTGAGGGGGGAGAGGGCAGATACGCAGTATTTT.

A few counts support this clonotype. The V call is TRBV20-1, the J call TRBJ2-1; 9 bases match TRBD2. From germline, CDR1 is DFQATT and CDR2 SNEGSKA (reference sequence). J gave up 2 bases and V 6 bases, and 11 bases lay outside the gene matches. The CDR3 length is 16 residues. The CDR3 loop is CSATVGRGGPYNEQFF. The CDR3 nucleotides read TGCAGTGCCACGGTCGGGCGGGGGGGCCCCTACAATGAGCAGTTCTTC.

This clonotype was seen at least ten times. CDR3 amino acids: CAWTSGGYEQYF. Written as DNA, the CDR3 is TGTGCCTGGACTAGCGGGGGGTACGAGCAGTACTTC. This sequence joins TRBV30 and TRBJ2-7; 11 bases are shared with TRBD2. V was pared by 4 bases and J by 4 bases, with 0 bases of the junction left unmatched. Germline values: CDR1 GTSNPN, CDR2 SVGIG (reference sequence). The CDR3 contains 12 residues.

V and J are TRBV15 and TRBJ1-3; D unresolved. V lost 0 bases and J 5 bases, leaving 2 bases between the germline ends. This CDR3 spans 12 amino acids. From germline, CDR1 is LNHNV and CDR2 YYDKDF (reference sequence). The CDR3 sequence is CATSRDRNTIYF. The CDR3 nucleotides are TGTGCCACCAGCAGAGATAGAAACACCATATATTTT. The entire variable domain, with the rest obtained from reference TRBV15 and TRBJ1-3, is as follows: DAMVIQNPRYQVTQFGKPVTLSCSQTLNHNVMYWYQQKSSQAPKLLFHYYDKDFNNEADTPDNFQSRRPNTSFCFLDIRSPGLGDTAMYLCATSRDRNTIYFGEGSWLTVV.

This clonotype has a handful of counts. The chain is built from TRBV5-1 and TRBJ2-2; possibly TRBD2 for D (6 bases). The CDR3 covers 17 residues. Germline CDR1 and CDR2: SGHRS and YFSETQ. With 6 bases removed from V and 0 bases from J, the gap between germline ends came to 18 bases. CDR3 sequence (DNA): TGCGCCAGCACCACCCGCCCCGGGGGTACGAACACCGGGGAGCTGTTTTTT. It yields the protein CASTTRPGGTNTGELFF.